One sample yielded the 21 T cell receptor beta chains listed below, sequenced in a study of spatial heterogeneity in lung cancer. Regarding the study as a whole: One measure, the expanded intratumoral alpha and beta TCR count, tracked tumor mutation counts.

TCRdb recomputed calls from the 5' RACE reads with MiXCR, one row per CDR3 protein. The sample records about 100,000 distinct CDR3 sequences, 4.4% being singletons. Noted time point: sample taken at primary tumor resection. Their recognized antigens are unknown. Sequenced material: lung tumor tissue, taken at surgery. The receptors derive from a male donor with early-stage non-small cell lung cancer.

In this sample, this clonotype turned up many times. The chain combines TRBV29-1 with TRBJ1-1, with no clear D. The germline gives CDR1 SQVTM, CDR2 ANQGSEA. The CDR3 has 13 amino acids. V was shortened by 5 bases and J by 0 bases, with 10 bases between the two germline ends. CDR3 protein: CSVSAEMNTEAFF. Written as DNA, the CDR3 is TGCAGCGTTTCAGCGGAAATGAACACTGAAGCTTTCTTT.

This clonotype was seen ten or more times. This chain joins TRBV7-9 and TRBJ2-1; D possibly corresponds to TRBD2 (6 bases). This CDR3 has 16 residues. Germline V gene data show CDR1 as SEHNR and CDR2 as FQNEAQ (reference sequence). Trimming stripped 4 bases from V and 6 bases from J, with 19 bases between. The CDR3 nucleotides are TGTGCCAGCAGCTACCTAGGGCGCAGACTAGTCAATGAGCAGTTCTTC. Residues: CASSYLGRRLVNEQFF.

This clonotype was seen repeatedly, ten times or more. The CDR3 nucleotides are TGTGCCAGCAGCCAAGCAAGGGGGAGAAGCGTATATTTT. Translating gives CASSQARGRSVYF. The chain employs TRBV4-2 and TRBJ1-3; possible D gene TRBD1, 6 bases. The CDR3 loop spans 13 amino acids. V was clipped by 1 base and J by 14 bases, with 15 bases between them. CDR1 and CDR2 from the germline V gene are LGHNA and YNFKEQ.

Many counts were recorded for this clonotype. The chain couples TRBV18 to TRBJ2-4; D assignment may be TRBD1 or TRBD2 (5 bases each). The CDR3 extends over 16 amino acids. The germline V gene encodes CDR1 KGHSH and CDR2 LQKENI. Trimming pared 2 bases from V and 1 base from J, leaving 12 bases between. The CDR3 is CASSPWDGTAKNIQYF. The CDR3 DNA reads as TGTGCCAGCTCACCATGGGACGGGACGGCCAAAAACATTCAGTACTTC.

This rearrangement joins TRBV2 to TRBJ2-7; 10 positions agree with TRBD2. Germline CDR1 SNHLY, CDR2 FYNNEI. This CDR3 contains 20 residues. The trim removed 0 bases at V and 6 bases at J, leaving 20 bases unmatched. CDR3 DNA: TGTGCCAGCAGTGAAGCAGGCTGGCAGGGTTTGGCTAGCGGGAGTAGCGAGCAGTACTTC. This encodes CASSEAGWQGLASGSSEQYF.

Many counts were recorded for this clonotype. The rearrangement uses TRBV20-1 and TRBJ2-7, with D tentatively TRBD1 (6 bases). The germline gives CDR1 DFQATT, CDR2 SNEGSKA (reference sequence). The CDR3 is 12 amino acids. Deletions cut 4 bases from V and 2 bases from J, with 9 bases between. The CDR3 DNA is TGCAGTGCTACCGGGACAACCTACGAGCAGTACTTC. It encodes CSATGTTYEQYF.

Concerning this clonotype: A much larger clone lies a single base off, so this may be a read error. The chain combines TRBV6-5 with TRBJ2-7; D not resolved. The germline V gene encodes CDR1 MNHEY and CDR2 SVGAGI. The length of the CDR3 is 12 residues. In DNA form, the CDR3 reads TGTGTCAGCAGTTCCCACAAGGGCGAGCAGTACTTC. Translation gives CVSSSHKGEQYF.

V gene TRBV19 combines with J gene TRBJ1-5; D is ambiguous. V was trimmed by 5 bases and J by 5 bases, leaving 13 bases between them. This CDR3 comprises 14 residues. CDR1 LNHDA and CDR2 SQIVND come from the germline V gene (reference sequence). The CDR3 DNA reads TGTGCCAGTAGTCTCTGGCCTATTGATCAGCCCCAGCATTTT. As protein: CASSLWPIDQPQHF.

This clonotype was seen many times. CDR3 sequence: CASSELVWTANQPQHF. The CDR3 bases are TGTGCCAGCAGTGAGTTGGTGTGGACCGCTAATCAGCCCCAGCATTTT. The rearrangement links TRBV6-1 to TRBJ1-5; no reliable D call. Germline V gene data show CDR1 as MNHNS and CDR2 as SASEGT. The V end lost 3 bases, the J end lost 4 bases, and 16 bases lay between the germline ends. There are 16 residues in the CDR3.

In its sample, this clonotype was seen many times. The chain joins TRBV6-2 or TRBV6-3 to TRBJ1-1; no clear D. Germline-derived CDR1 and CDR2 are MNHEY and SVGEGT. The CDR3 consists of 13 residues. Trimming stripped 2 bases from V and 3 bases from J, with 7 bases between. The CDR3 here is CASSYKGYTEAFF. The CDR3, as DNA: TGTGCCAGCAGTTACAAGGGTTACACTGAAGCTTTCTTT.

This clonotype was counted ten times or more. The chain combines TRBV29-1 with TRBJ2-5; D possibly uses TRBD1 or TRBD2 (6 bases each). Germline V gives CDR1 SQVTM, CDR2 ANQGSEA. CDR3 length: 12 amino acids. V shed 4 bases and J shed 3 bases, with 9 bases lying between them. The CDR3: CSVGGAKETQYF. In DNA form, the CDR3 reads TGCAGCGTTGGGGGGGCAAAAGAGACCCAGTACTTC.

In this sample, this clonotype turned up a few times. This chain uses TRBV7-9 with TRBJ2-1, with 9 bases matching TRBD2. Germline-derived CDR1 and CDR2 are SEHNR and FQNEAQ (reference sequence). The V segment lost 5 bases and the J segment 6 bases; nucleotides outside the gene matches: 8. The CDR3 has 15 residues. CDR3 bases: TGTGCCAGCAGCCCGGGACTAGCTCCATCCAATGAGCAGTTCTTC. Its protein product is CASSPGLAPSNEQFF.

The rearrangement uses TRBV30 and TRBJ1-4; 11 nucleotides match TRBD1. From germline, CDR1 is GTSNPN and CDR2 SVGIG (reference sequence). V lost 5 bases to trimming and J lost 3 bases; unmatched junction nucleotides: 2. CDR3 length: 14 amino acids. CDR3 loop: CAWGQGAANEKLFF. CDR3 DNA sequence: TGTGCCTGGGGACAGGGGGCCGCTAATGAAAAACTGTTTTTT. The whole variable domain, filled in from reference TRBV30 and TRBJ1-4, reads SQTIHQWPATLVQPVGSPLSLECTVEGTSNPNLYWYRQAAGRGLQLLFYSVGIGQISSEVPQNLSASRPQDRQFILSSKKLLLSDSGFYLCAWGQGAANEKLFFGSGTQLSVL.

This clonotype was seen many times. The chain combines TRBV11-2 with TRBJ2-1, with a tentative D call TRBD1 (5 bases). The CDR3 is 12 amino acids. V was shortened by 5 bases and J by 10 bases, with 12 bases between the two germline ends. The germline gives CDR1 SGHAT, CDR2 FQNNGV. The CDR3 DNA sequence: TGTGCCAGCAGCGCCAGGACACAGGAGCAGTTCTTC. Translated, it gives CASSARTQEQFF.

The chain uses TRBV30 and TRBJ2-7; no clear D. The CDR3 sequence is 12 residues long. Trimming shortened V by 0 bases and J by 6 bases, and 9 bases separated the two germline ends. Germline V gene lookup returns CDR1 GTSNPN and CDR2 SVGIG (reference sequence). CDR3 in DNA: TGTGCCTGGAGTGTTCTAGGGATCGAGCAGTACTTC. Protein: CAWSVLGIEQYF.

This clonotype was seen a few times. CDR3 bases: TGTGCCAGCAGTTTCCACCCGGGACACACCAAGGGCAATGAGCAGTTCTTC. Residues: CASSFHPGHTKGNEQFF. The chain combines TRBV12-3 or TRBV12-4 with TRBJ2-1; TRBD1 is a possible D gene (6 bases). There are 17 residues in the CDR3. Trimming stripped 3 bases from V and 6 bases from J, with 21 bases between.

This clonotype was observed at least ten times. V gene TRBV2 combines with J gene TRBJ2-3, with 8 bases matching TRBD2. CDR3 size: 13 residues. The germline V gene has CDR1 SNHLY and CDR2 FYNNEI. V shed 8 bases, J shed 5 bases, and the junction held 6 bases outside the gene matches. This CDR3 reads CASSTSVRDTQYF. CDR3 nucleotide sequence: TGTGCCAGCTCGACTAGCGTCCGAGATACGCAGTATTTT.

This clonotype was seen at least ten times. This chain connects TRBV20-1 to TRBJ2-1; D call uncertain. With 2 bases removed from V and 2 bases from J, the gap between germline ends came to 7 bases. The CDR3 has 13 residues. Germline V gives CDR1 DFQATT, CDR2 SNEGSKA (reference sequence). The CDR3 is CSARHPPYNEQFF. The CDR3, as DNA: TGCAGTGCTAGACACCCCCCCTACAATGAGCAGTTCTTC.

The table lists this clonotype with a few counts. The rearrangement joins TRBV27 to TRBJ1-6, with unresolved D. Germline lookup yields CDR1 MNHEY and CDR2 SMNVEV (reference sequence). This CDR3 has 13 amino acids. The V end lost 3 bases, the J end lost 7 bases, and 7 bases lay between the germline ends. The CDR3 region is CASSFGRNSPLHF. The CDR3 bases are TGTGCCAGCAGTTTTGGACGGAATTCACCCCTCCACTTT.

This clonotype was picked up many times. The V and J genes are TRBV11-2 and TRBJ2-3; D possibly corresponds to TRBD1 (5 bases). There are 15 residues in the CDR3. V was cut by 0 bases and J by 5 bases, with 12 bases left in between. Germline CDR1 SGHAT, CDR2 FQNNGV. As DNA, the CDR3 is TGTGCCAGCAGCTTAGATCGCGAGACAGTAGATACGCAGTATTTT. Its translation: CASSLDRETVDTQYF.

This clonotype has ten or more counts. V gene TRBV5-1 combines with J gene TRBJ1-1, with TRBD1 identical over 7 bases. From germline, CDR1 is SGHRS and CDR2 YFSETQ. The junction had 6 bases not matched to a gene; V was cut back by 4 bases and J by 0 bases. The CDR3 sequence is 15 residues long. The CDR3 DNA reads TGCGCCAGCAGCCTTCTAGACAGGGTGAACACTGAAGCTTTCTTT. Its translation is CASSLLDRVNTEAFF.